This record covers a single T cell receptor beta chain. The data derive from a study of beta chain features in type 1 diabetes. Study in general: Examination covered almost 110,000,000 sorted cells spanning all samples.

V shed 7 bases, J shed 0 bases, and the junction held 6 bases outside the gene matches. Germline V lookup: CDR1 MNHEY, CDR2 SMNVEV (reference sequence). The CDR3 is made up of 15 amino acids. Expressed TCRB transcripts got sequenced, as all isolated RNA was reverse transcribed. Around 3.9 million reads on average were seen across naive, central memory and regulatory T cell samples. Clones were read by immunoSEQ multiplex PCR, and TCRdb kept only the in-frame ones, dropping some. The sample includes approximately 380,000 clones, roughly 16% of them seen just once. Material for sequencing was naive CD4+ T cells from blood. This sequence joins TRBV27 and TRBJ2-3, with 8 bases matching TRBD2. This receptor was taken from a woman aged 18-30 years in good health. The CDR3 protein is CASTASGLSTDTQYF. CDR3 nucleotide sequence: TGTGCCAGCACGGCTAGCGGGTTGAGCACAGATACGCAGTATTTT.